The TCR beta chain under discussion was sequenced for a study of spatial heterogeneity in lung cancer. Overall study: Detected sequences consistently included more beta-chain ones than alpha-chain ones.

This clonotype came up a few times. TCRdb reprocessed the 5' RACE reads with MiXCR, giving one entry per CDR3 protein. In the table there are more than 35,000 distinct CDR3 sequences, around 5.2% of which are singletons. The V gene lost 5 bases and the J gene lost 3 bases, with 13 bases spanning the gap. Looked up from germline, CDR1 is MNHEY and CDR2 is SVGAGI. The CDR3 consists of 15 residues. Time point denoted: sample taken at primary tumor resection. Whole RNA, which was extracted from tumor, nontumor lung tissue or frozen PBMC, was sequenced without any cell sorting. Here the sequenced sample was PBMCs, taken at surgery. The TCR was taken from a female donor with early-stage non-small cell lung cancer. The gene calls are TRBV6-5 and TRBJ2-2; D not certain. This CDR3 is CASSSPAGHTGELFF. In DNA form, the CDR3 reads TGTGCCAGCAGTAGTCCGGCAGGACACACCGGGGAGCTGTTTTTT.